What follows describes a single T cell receptor beta chain. Participant ages covered roughly 18 to 89 years across about two dozen US areas. The study assigned cohorts using participant-reported clinical history. Only in-frame clones appear in the TCRdb table, and some are missing; sequencing was by immunoSEQ multiplex PCR. The table has 200,000 to 250,000 clones, about 87% seen once. The data belong to a study of blood T cell repertoires in COVID-19. Study-wide context: Researchers got acute and convalescent COVID-19 samples from the United States, Italy and Spain.

Trimming stripped 6 bases from V and 7 bases from J, with 9 bases between. CDR3 length: 12 residues. The chain combines TRBV12-3 or TRBV12-4 with TRBJ1-4; D gene unclear. The sample consisted of PBMCs or T cells enriched from blood (not recorded which). The receptor comes from a woman aged 50 to 60 who had recovered from COVID-19. CDR3 nucleotides: TGTGCCAGCAGCTGGGAGGGTGAAAAACTGTTTTTT. This codes for CASSWEGEKLFF.